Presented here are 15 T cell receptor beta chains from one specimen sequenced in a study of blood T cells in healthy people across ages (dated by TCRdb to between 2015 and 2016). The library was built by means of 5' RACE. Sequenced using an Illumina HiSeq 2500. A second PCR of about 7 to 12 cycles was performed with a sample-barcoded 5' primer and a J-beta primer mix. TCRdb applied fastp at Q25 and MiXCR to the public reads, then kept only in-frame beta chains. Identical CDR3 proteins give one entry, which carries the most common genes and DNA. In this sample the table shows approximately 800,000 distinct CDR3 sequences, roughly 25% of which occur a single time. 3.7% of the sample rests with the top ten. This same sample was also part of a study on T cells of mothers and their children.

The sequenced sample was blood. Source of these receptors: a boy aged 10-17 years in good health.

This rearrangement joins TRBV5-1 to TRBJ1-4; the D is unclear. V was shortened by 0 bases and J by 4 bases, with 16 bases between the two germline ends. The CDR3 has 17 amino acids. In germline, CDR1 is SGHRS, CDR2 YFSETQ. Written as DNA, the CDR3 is TGCGCCAGCAGCTTGGGGCTAATGACGGCGGTTAATGAAAAACTGTTTTTT. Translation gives CASSLGLMTAVNEKLFF.

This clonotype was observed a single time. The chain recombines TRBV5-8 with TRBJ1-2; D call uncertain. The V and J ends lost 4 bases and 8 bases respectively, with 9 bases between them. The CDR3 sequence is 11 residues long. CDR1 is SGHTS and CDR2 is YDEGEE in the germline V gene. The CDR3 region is CASSRRGGYTF. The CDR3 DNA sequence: TGTGCCAGCAGCCGGCGGGGAGGCTACACCTTC.

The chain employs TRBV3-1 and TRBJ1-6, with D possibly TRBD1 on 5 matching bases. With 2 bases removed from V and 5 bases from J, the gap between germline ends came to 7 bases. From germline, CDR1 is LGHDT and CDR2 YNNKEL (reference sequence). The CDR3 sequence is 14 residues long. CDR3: CASSQWGDNSPLHF. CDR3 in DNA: TGTGCCAGCAGCCAATGGGGCGATAATTCACCCCTCCACTTT.

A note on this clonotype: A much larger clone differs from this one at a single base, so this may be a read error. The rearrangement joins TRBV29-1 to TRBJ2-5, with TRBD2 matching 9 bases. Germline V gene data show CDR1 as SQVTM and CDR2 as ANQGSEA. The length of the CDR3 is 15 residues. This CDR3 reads CGVEDRTSVQETQYF. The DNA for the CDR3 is TGCGGCGTTGAAGATAGGACTAGCGTTCAAGAGACCCAGTACTTC.

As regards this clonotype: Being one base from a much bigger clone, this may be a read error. This CDR3 reads CASSFAHEQYF. Here the CDR3 DNA reads TGTGCCAGCAGTTTTGCCCACGAGCAGTACTTC. The rearrangement links TRBV28 to TRBJ2-7; D gene unclear. This CDR3 contains 11 residues. Germline V gene lookup returns CDR1 MDHEN and CDR2 SYDVKM. Trimming pared 3 bases from V and 5 bases from J, leaving 5 bases between.

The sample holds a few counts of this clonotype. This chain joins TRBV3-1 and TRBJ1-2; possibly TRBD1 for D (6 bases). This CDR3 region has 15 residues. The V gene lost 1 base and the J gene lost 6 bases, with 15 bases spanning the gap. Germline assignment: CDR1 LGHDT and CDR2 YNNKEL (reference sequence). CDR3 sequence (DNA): TGTGCCAGCAGCCAAGGGACGGGGGGCGGGGATGGCTACACCTTC. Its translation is CASSQGTGGGDGYTF.

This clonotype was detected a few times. CDR3 DNA sequence: TGTGCCAGCAGCGTCTTCGGGTCGCAAGAGACCCAGTACTTC. Translated, it gives CASSVFGSQETQYF. J is TRBJ2-5 and V is TRBV7-3; D gene ambiguous. CDR1 and CDR2 (germline): SGHTA, FQGTGA. The ends were cut back, 5 bases at V and 2 bases at J, with 12 bases in the middle. This CDR3 has 14 residues. Using reference TRBV7-3 and TRBJ2-5 for the parts outside the CDR3, the full variable domain is GAGVSQTPSNKVTEKGKYVELRCDPISGHTALYWYRQSLGQGPEFLIYFQGTGAADDSGLPNDRFFAVRPEGSVSTLKIQRTERGDSAVYLCASSVFGSQETQYFGPGTRLLVL.

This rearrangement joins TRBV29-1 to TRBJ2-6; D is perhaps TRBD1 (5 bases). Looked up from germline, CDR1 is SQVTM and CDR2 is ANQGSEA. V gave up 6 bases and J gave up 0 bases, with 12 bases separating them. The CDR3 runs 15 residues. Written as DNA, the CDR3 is TGCAGCGTAGATACAGGACGCTCTGGGGCCAACGTCCTGACTTTC. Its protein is CSVDTGRSGANVLTF.

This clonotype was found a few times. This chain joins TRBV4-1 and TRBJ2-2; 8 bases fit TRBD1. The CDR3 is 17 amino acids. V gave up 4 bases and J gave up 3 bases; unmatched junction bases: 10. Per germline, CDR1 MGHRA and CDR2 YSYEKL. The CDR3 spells CASSRMLQGADTGELFF. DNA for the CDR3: TGCGCCAGCAGCCGGATGCTTCAGGGGGCGGACACCGGGGAGCTGTTTTTT.

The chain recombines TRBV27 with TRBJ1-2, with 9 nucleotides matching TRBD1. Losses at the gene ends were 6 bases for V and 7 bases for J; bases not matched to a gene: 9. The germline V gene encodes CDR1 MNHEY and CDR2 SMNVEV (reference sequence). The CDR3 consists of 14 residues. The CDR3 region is CASRDDRGISGYTF. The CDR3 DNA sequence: TGTGCCAGCAGAGATGACAGGGGGATCAGTGGCTACACCTTC.

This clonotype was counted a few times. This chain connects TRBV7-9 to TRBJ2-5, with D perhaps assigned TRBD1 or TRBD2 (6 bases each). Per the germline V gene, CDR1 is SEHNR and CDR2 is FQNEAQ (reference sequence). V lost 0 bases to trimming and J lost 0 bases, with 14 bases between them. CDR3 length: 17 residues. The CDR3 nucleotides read TGTGCCAGCAGCTTAGCGGGCCCGGGGGCGAACCAAGAGACCCAGTACTTC. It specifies CASSLAGPGANQETQYF.

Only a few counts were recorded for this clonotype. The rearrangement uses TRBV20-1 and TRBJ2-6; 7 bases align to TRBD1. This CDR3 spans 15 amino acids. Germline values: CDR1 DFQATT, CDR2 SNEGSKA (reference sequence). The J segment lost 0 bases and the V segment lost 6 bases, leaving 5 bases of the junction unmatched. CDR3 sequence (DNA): TGCAGTGCCTACAGGGACAGCTCTGGGGCCAACGTCCTGACTTTC. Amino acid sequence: CSAYRDSSGANVLTF.

CDR3 region: CASSRVAENYNEQFF. CDR3 bases: TGTGCCAGCAGTCGGGTAGCGGAGAACTACAATGAGCAGTTCTTC. The chain recombines TRBV6-4 with TRBJ2-1; maybe TRBD2 (6 bases). V lost 5 bases to trimming and J lost 3 bases, with 14 bases between them. The CDR3 contains 15 residues. CDR1 is MRHNA and CDR2 is SNTAGT in the germline V gene.

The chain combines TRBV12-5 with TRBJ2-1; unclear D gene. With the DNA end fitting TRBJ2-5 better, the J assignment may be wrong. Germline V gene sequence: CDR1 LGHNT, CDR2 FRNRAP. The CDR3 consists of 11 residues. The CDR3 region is CASGLTSAQYF. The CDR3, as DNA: TGTGCTAGTGGTTTGACGTCTGCCCAGTACTTC.

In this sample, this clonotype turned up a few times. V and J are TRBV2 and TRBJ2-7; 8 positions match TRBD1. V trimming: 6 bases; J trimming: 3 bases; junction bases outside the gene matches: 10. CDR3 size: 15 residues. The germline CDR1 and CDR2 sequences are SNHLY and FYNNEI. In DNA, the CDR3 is TGTGCCAGCAGAGATCCGGGACAGGTTATCTACGAGCAGTACTTC. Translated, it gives CASRDPGQVIYEQYF.